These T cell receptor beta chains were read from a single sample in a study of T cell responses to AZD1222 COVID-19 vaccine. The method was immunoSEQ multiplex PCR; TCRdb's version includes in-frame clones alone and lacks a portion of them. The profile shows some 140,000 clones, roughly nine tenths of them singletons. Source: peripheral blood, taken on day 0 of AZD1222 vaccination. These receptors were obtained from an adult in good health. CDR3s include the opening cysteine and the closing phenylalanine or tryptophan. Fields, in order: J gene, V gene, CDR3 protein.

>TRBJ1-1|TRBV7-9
CASSYDVFTEAFF
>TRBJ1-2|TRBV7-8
CASSPSGTINYGYTF
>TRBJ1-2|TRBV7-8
CASSSIQGWYRYTF
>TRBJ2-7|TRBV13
CASSPLARTGTSYEQYF
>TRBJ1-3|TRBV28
CASSAPPDSGNTIYF
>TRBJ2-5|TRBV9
CASSVWGTPSQETQYF
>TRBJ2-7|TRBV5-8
CASSLQGQYEQYF
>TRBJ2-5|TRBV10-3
CAISESTGGETQYF
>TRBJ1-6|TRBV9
CASSAGKDEGRALHF
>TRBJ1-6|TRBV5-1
CASSLGLGTVKSPLHF
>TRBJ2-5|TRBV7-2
CALADGRVGGGGETQYF
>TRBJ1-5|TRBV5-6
CASSLAGRNQPQHF
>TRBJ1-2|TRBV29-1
CSVGDRELGEYGYTF
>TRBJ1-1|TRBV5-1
CASSLDGGWNTEAFF
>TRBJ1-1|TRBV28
CATRGTEAFF
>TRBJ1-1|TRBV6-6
CASSYGAIMNTEAFF
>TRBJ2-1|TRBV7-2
CASSSRGTSSYNEQFF
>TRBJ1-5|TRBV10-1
CASSEGAVTDPLNYQPQHF
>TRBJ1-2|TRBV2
CASIPTSDYGYTF
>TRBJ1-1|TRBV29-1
CSVSDRNTEAFF
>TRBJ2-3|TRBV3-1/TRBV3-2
CASSLSGSADTQYF
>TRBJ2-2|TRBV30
CAWSARGGGELFF
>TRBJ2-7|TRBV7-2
CASSLSGSRTYEQYF
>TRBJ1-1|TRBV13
CASSFGRVNTEAFF
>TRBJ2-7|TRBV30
CAWSYGDGGYF
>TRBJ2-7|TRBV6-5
CASSRISADYEQYF
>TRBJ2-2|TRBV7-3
CASSPGTSGELFF
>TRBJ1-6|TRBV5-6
CASSLEQGISPLHF
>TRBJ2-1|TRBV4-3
CASSQDDLANEQFF
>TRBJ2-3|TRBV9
CASSWREGREDTQYF
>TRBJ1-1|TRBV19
CASSLLEGRAFF
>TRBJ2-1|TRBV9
CASSVDLAGSSYNEQFF
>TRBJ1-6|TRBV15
CATSRDMGVGSPLHF
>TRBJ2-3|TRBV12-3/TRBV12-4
CASSPQDTQYF
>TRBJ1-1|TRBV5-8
CASSLAWGHRYTEAFF
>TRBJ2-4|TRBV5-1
CASSVVVGQGGNIQYF
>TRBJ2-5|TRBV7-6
CASSLVAGAVETQYF
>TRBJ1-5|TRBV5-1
CASSLWGRGNQPQHF
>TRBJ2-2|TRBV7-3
CASSLGTSGANTGELFF
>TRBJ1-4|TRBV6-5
CASSSPGQDNEKLFF
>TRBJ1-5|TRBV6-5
CASSSGPIGQPQHF
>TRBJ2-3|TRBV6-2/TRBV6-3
CASSPQAGYTDTQYF
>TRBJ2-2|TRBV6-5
CASRRTGLTGELFF
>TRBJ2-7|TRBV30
CAWSSRLAGGGEQYF
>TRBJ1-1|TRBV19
CASNREGDTEAFF
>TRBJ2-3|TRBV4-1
CASSQLAGDGTQYF
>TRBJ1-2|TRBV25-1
CASSGLQGAGDGYTF
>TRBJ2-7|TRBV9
CASSVGAPGQGAVPYEQYF
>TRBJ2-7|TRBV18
CASSPMAPGPGASYEQYF
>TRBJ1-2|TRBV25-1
CASSSRPPGRREGYTF
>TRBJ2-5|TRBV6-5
CASSYAGVETQYF